The T cell receptor beta chain described here comes from a study of blood T cell repertoires in COVID-19. This CDR3 comprises 15 residues. Trimming took 1 base from V and 1 from J, leaving 10 bases between them. Per germline, CDR1 KGHSH and CDR2 LQKENI. The authors' processing: How many nucleated cells were present was estimated from reference gene primer amplification. The repertoire was sequenced with immunoSEQ multiplex PCR; TCRdb's copy has only in-frame clones and lacks some. Clone size and the V and J calls come from that table; the DNA yielded D and trimming. Counted here are more than 150,000 clones, 75% to 85% occurring once; the ten biggest clones make up about 0.58%.

The clonotype was recovered from a man in his sixties with acute or convalescent COVID-19. What was sequenced was peripheral blood. The genes are TRBV18 and TRBJ1-1, with D perhaps matching TRBD1 (6 bases). For the CDR3, the DNA is TGTGCCAGCTCACCACTACAGGGTTGGAACACTGAAGCTTTCTTT. Its protein is CASSPLQGWNTEAFF. Based on the CDR3 plus reference TRBV18 and TRBJ1-1, the full variable domain is NAGVMQNPRHLVRRRGQEARLRCSPMKGHSHVYWYRQLPEEGLKFMVYLQKENIIDESGMPKERFSAEFPKEGPSILRIQQVVRGDSAAYFCASSPLQGWNTEAFFGQGTRLTVV.